This is a list of T cell receptor beta chains from one sample in a study of a mutant IDH1 vaccine in newly diagnosed glioma. These TCRs' antigens remain unknown. Profiled with immunoSEQ multiplex PCR; TCRdb holds only in-frame clones, not every one. The sample includes roughly 120,000 clones, roughly 78% seen only once; the top ten take under 7%. The sample here was PBMCs, taken from a glioma patient whose treatment included an IDH1 peptide vaccine. These TCRs come from a man aged 35 to 55 with glioma. Both conserved end residues are part of each CDR3. D genes are given only for firm matches. Some rows mark clone size as missing; the rest say once, few, many or name a class of expanded clone.

TRBJ2-1 TRBV18 - - TGTGCCAGCTCACTTACAGAGAATGAGCAGTTCTTC CASSLTENEQFF
TRBJ2-7 TRBV19 - - TGTGCCAGTAGTATAGCCCTCTCGGCCTACGAGCAGTACTTC CASSIALSAYEQYF
TRBJ2-7 TRBV7-8 - - TGTGCAGAATCCGAGGGCCCCCTACGCGAGCAGTACTTC CAESEGPLREQYF
TRBJ1-1 TRBV18 - - TGTGCCAGCTCACTACAGGGTCGGAACACTGAAGCTTTCTTT CASSLQGRNTEAFF
TRBJ2-1 TRBV27 - - TGTGCCAGCAGCCATGGGAATGAGCAGTTCTTC CASSHGNEQFF
TRBJ2-7 TRBV9 - few TGTGCCAGCAGCTCCGACGCCAGCTCCTACGAGCAGTACTTC CASSSDASSYEQYF
TRBJ2-7 TRBV7-6 TRBD2 - TGTGCCAGCAGCGCTAATAGCGGGGGGCCCTACGAGCAGTACTTC CASSANSGGPYEQYF
TRBJ1-1 TRBV4-3 - - TGCGCCAGCAGCCAAGATCGGGAAAGGGACACTGAAGCTTTCTTT CASSQDRERDTEAFF
TRBJ2-5 TRBV7-2 TRBD1 - TGTGCCAGCAGCTTATACCAGGGGGCGAAGGAGACCCAGTACTTC CASSLYQGAKETQYF
TRBJ2-3 TRBV6-1 - - TGTGCCAGCTTAGGGACGGCGCGAAAGACAGATACGCAGTATTTT CASLGTARKTDTQYF
TRBJ1-2 TRBV7-2 TRBD1 - TGTGCCAGCAGCTTAGCCCTACTTAGACAGGGGGCGGGTGGCTACACCTTC CASSLALLRQGAGGYTF
TRBJ1-4 TRBV7-9 - - TGTGCCAGCAGCTTAGAGGGGCTGGATGAAAAACTGTTTTTT CASSLEGLDEKLFF
TRBJ2-7 TRBV19 - few TGTGCCAGTAGTTCCCGGGACCAGGGCGCCTACGAGCAGTACTTC CASSSRDQGAYEQYF
TRBJ2-7 TRBV4-1 TRBD1 - TGCGCCAGCAGCTACACCCGGACAGGGAGGCCCGACGAGCAGTACTTC CASSYTRTGRPDEQYF
TRBJ1-2 TRBV20-1 - - TGCAGTGCCGGGGATGGAAATGGCTACACCTTC CSAGDGNGYTF
TRBJ2-5 TRBV6-5 - - TGTGCCAGCAGTTCCCGGGTTGGAGGTGTAGAGACCCAGTACTTC CASSSRVGGVETQYF